This T cell receptor beta chain comes out of a study of T cells in Graves' hyperthyroidism and ophthalmopathy. Study as a whole: Peripheral blood was obtained at initial diagnosis, preceding any treatment. Study-level results: Blood samples included most of the expanded thyroid clonotypes exceeding 0.001.

Ophthalmopathy cases met thresholds of Clinical Activity Score at least 3, NOSPECS grade at least 4 and duration under 3 months. Pregnant or lactating patients were excluded, as were those with uncontrolled infection or other autoimmune disease. The V gene lost 3 bases and the J gene lost 6 bases, with 4 bases spanning the gap. The CDR3 is made up of 10 amino acids. Germline V lookup: CDR1 DFQATT, CDR2 SNEGSKA (reference sequence). Template material for amplifying TCR beta CDR3 regions consisted of RNA transcripts. A first-round RT-PCR of the TCR CDR3 used the HTBI primer set. TCRdb re-derived calls from the multiplex PCR reads in MiXCR, one entry per CDR3 protein. The sample shows 250,000 to 300,000 distinct CDR3 sequences, less than 20% of them seen only once. This clonotype came up many times. Its cognate antigen is unknown.

Sequencing used blood. This rearrangement joins TRBV20-1 to TRBJ2-3; no clear D gene. The origin of this receptor is a man between 45 and 60 years old with Graves' ophthalmopathy. CDR3 DNA: TGCAGTGCTAGCCGGGATACGCAGTATTTT. It specifies CSASRDTQYF.